This TCR beta chain was recovered during a study of shared clonotypes between healthy human individuals. Turning to this clone: The antigen is undetermined.

This CDR3 spans 15 amino acids. Germline V gives CDR1 MNHNY, CDR2 SVGAGI (reference sequence). The trim removed 10 bases at V and 0 bases at J, leaving 9 bases unmatched. The assay was immunoSEQ multiplex PCR, and TCRdb's table has in-frame clones only and misses some. Of 2,100,000 or so clones listed, around 95% are singletons. Points from the study as a whole: It was expected that sequencing depth would affect clonotype sharing among donors. Sampling included only blood; tissue repertoires likely differ. Clonotypes that were shared across a few donors made up about 4.5% of naive CD4 clonotypes.

Into CD45RA+ naive and CD45RA-negative memory subsets, the CD4+ cells were split. V gene TRBV6-6 combines with J gene TRBJ1-1; 9 bases map to TRBD1. The receptor was derived from a man between 18 and 29 years old in good health. Source material: naive CD4+ T cells sorted from blood. Subset denoted: CD45RA+ positively selected. The CDR3: CATTDRGLMNTEAFF. In nucleotides, the CDR3 is TGTGCCACTACGGACAGGGGTTTAATGAACACTGAAGCTTTCTTT.